This section outlines one T cell receptor beta chain sequence together with its context. Its target antigen remains unknown. No base-level quality is on record; no much larger clone is a single base apart. The data stem from a study of control samples from healthy donors and cancer patients (dated by TCRdb to the early 2020s). The CDR3 numbers 14 residues from cysteine through phenylalanine. The sequence is cut down to CDR3 DNA, 42 bases in frame from base 1. The junction shows trimming of 6 bases on V and 3 bases on J, and the gene matches do not reach 4 bases of it. Per the germline V gene, MDHEN is the CDR1 and SYDVKM is the CDR2. Library generation was performed with the immunoSEQ multiplex PCR assay. TCRdb mirrors the immuneACCESS table, restricted to in-frame sequences. Some clones are absent from its copies; in checked studies, under half trace to an unresolved V gene, and the reason for the others is unknown. The sample has 150,000 to 160,000 clones on record, more than 85% of them singletons. Approximately 2.5% of the sample is held by the ten biggest clonotypes.

This TCR was sampled from a man in his fifties in good health. The sequence joins TRBV28 to TRBJ1-2, and TRBD1 aligns with 10 junction nucleotides. The sequencing sample was made of blood. The CDR3 protein sequence reads: CASRRDRGYYGYTF. The nucleotide sequence reads TGTGCCAGCAGAAGGGACAGGGGATACTATGGCTACACCTTC.